Listed here is a single TCR beta chain. These data originate in a study of shared clonotypes between healthy human individuals. This CDR3 is 16 amino acids long. Germline trimming cut 2 bases from V and 1 base from J; bases unmatched to any gene: 6. CDR1 is MNHEY and CDR2 is SMNVEV in the germline V gene (reference sequence). The assay was immunoSEQ multiplex PCR, and TCRdb's table has in-frame clones only and misses some. Of 2 million to 2.5 million clones listed, approximately 94% are singletons. The receptor was derived from a man aged 18-30 years in good health. The V and J genes are TRBV27 and TRBJ2-7, with TRBD2 identical over 9 bases. The sample was naive CD4+ T cells sorted from blood. The subset denotes: CD45RA+ positively selected. The CDR3 DNA reads as TGTGCCAGCAGTTTACGGGTAGCGGGAGAATCCTACGAGCAGTACTTC. Encoded protein: CASSLRVAGESYEQYF.